This TCR beta chain was observed in a study of blood T cell repertoires in COVID-19. In the study's own analysis: By means of reference gene primer amplification, nucleated cell counts were estimated. Measured with immunoSEQ multiplex PCR; TCRdb has only the in-frame clones, and not every one. From that table come the V and J calls and clone size; the DNA was used to work out D and trimming. The table shows about 240,000 clones, with approximately 80% occurring only once. This CDR3 is built from 14 residues. Per the germline V gene, CDR1 is MGHRA and CDR2 is YSYEKL. The ends lost 5 bases at V and 2 bases at J; junction bases unmatched: 6. This clone was picked up one time.

The chain recombines TRBV4-1 with TRBJ2-7; 7 bases fit TRBD1. This sequence was found in an elderly woman with acute or convalescent COVID-19. Sequences were obtained from peripheral blood. The CDR3 is CASSTGVGTYEQYF. CDR3 sequence (DNA): TGCGCCAGCAGCACAGGGGTGGGGACCTACGAGCAGTACTTC.